The 21 T cell receptor beta chains reported below all come from one sample, sequenced in a study of cytomegalovirus exposure and HLA in healthy donors (TCRdb year 2017). The method behind the library was the immunoSEQ multiplex PCR assay. The multiplex PCR relied on a mix of 60 forward primers for TCR Vbeta segments and 13 reverse primers for TCR Jbeta segments. The source is immuneACCESS, and TCRdb retained only in-frame sequences with V and J called. Part of the clones is not carried over; for the studies checked, unresolved V genes explain less than half of this, and the remainder is unexplained. This sample comprises about 140,000 clones, about 76% of them detected only once. Clones ranked in the top ten supply 2.5% to 3.5% of the sample. Sequencing was done on a sample of PBMCs. The receptors derive from a female donor in good health and CMV-seronegative.

The chain employs TRBV7-2 and TRBJ1-1; D remains unclear. The CDR3 has 14 amino acids. V gave up 2 bases and J gave up 11 bases, with 18 bases separating them. The germline V gene has CDR1 SGHTA and CDR2 FQGNSA. CDR3 amino acids: CASSLRWGGLGAFF. In DNA form, the CDR3 reads TGTGCCAGCAGCTTAAGGTGGGGTGGACTAGGCGCTTTCTTT.

This clone appeared a single time. The chain employs TRBV6-1 and TRBJ2-5; D is perhaps TRBD2 (5 bases). The CDR3 is 13 amino acids. Looked up from germline, CDR1 is MNHNS and CDR2 is SASEGT. V gave up 6 bases and J gave up 5 bases, with 13 bases separating them. CDR3 residues: CASRDSGKETQYF. The CDR3 coding sequence is TGTGCCAGCAGGGACTCGGGGAAGGAGACCCAGTACTTC.

The chain couples TRBV7-8 to TRBJ2-3; no firm D call. Germline assignment: CDR1 SGHVS and CDR2 FQNEAQ. The CDR3 contains 16 residues. V lost 4 bases and J lost 2, with 16 bases in between. The DNA of the CDR3 is TGTGCCAGCAGCTCGAACGTCGAGCACCTCACAGATACGCAGTATTTT. Translation: CASSSNVEHLTDTQYF.

This sequence joins TRBV7-9 and TRBJ2-2; maybe TRBD1 (6 bases). Germline V gene lookup returns CDR1 SEHNR and CDR2 FQNEAQ (reference sequence). The CDR3 runs to 16 residues. V was cut by 5 bases and J by 5 bases, with 18 bases left in between. As DNA, the CDR3 is TGTGCCAGCAGCCTCCGGTCGGGACAAATTACCGGGGAGCTGTTTTTT. This translates into CASSLRSGQITGELFF.

This clone was counted between two and nine times. The chain employs TRBV5-1 and TRBJ2-3; TRBD2 might be the D (6 bases). V was pared by 4 bases and J by 2 bases, with 17 bases between. CDR3 size: 16 residues. Germline CDR1 is SGHRS and CDR2 is YFSETQ. In nucleotides, the CDR3 is TGCGCCAGCAGCCCCGGTATTGGCGGGAACACAGATACGCAGTATTTT. It specifies CASSPGIGGNTDTQYF.

For this clone: The sample holds other DNA sequences that translate to the same CDR3. This chain uses TRBV7-2 with TRBJ1-2, with D possibly matching TRBD1 (6 bases). The CDR3 is made up of 14 amino acids. Germline values: CDR1 SGHTA, CDR2 FQGNSA. V was pared by 1 base and J by 3 bases, with 9 bases between. In DNA, the CDR3 is TGTGCCAGCAGCTTAGTGCCAGGGGACTATGGCTACACCTTC. This encodes CASSLVPGDYGYTF.

The chain has TRBV2 and TRBJ2-2; D is perhaps TRBD1 (6 bases). CDR1 SNHLY and CDR2 FYNNEI come from the germline V gene. There are 15 residues in the CDR3. V was clipped by 4 bases and J by 0 bases, with 9 bases between them. The CDR3 coding sequence is TGTGCCAGCAGTGTAGGGGGAGCGAACACCGGGGAGCTGTTTTTT. This translates into CASSVGGANTGELFF.

This sequence joins TRBV4-3 and TRBJ1-6; D uncertain. From germline, CDR1 is LGHNA and CDR2 YSLEER. Trimming removed 4 bases from V and 10 bases from J, with 17 bases in between. CDR3 size: 15 residues. CDR3 region: CASSLYGRAESPLHF. CDR3 nucleotides: TGCGCCAGCAGCCTTTACGGGAGGGCTGAATCACCCCTCCACTTT.

V is TRBV27 and J is TRBJ1-2, with 8 bases identical to TRBD1. Germline CDR1 is MNHEY and CDR2 is SMNVEV (reference sequence). V dropped 5 bases and J dropped 4; count of bases not matched to a gene: 9. This CDR3 has 15 residues. The DNA of the CDR3 is TGTGCCAGCAGTCTCACAGGGGGGAATGGCTATGGCTACACCTTC. Amino acid sequence: CASSLTGGNGYGYTF.

CDR3 loop: CASGGDSQYF. Here the CDR3 DNA reads TGTGCTAGTGGGGGAGACTCGCAGTACTTC. V and J are TRBV12-5 and TRBJ2-7; possible D gene TRBD2, 5 bases. This CDR3 has 10 amino acids. V lost 6 bases to trimming and J lost 9 bases, with 9 bases between them. Looked up from germline, CDR1 is LGHNT and CDR2 is FRNRAP.

This clone is a singleton in its sample. This chain links TRBV4-2 with TRBJ1-5; D remains unclear. From germline, CDR1 is LGHNA and CDR2 YNFKEQ. The CDR3 is 13 residues long. V was pared by 3 bases and J by 9 bases, with 12 bases between. CDR3 residues: CASSHEAHWPQHF. The CDR3 DNA follows: TGTGCCAGCAGCCACGAAGCTCATTGGCCCCAGCATTTT.

This clone was detected a few times. The chain recombines TRBV27 with TRBJ2-7; D is possibly TRBD1 (6 bases). CDR3 length equals 13 residues. Germline V lookup: CDR1 MNHEY, CDR2 SMNVEV (reference sequence). V gave up 6 bases and J gave up 3 bases, with 12 bases separating them. CDR3 sequence reads: CASRPQGHYEQYF. CDR3 in DNA: TGTGCCAGCAGACCACAGGGTCACTACGAGCAGTACTTC.

The J gene is TRBJ1-1, the V gene TRBV6-4; D call uncertain. V lost 6 bases and J lost 1, with 18 bases in between. The CDR3 contains 16 residues. Germline V gene data show CDR1 as MRHNA and CDR2 as SNTAGT. The CDR3 DNA reads TGTGCCAGCAGATGCAGAAAACTAGACCCGAACACTGAAGCTTTCTTT. This encodes CASRCRKLDPNTEAFF.

The chain links TRBV5-1 to TRBJ2-5; TRBD1 matches 9 bases. The germline gives CDR1 SGHRS, CDR2 YFSETQ. The CDR3 covers 16 residues. V gave up 1 base and J gave up 5 bases; unmatched junction bases: 9. The CDR3 DNA reads as TGCGCCAGCAGCTTGACTGACAGGGGGTCACTGGAGACCCAGTACTTC. It is translated as CASSLTDRGSLETQYF.

The V gene is TRBV7-2, the J gene TRBJ1-5, with D perhaps matching TRBD1 (6 bases). The length of the CDR3 is 16 residues. Germline V lookup: CDR1 SGHTA, CDR2 FQGNSA. V shed 3 bases and J shed 2 bases, with 14 bases lying between them. CDR3: CASSLRIQGGNQPQHF. The CDR3 DNA follows: TGTGCCAGCAGCTTGCGTATACAGGGAGGCAATCAGCCCCAGCATTTT.

The CDR3 DNA sequence: TGCGCCAGCAGCCCTCGAAGTCTCCGGGACACCCACAATGAGCAGTTCTTC. Translation gives CASSPRSLRDTHNEQFF. The genes are TRBV4-1 and TRBJ2-1, with D possibly being TRBD1 (6 bases). Germline CDR1 and CDR2: MGHRA and YSYEKL. The CDR3 is 17 residues long. The V end was cut by 4 bases, the J end by 5 bases, with 21 bases between.

The rearrangement links TRBV21-1 to TRBJ2-7; the table gives TRBD2 as D, unverified against the DNA. TRBV21-1 is listed as a pseudogene. The CDR3 length is 15 residues. CDR3 nucleotide sequence: TGTGCCAGCAGCAAAGAACTAGCGGGAGAATACGAGCAGTACTTC. Protein product: CASSKELAGEYEQYF.

This clone was seen only a few times. This chain joins TRBV5-6 and TRBJ1-6; 12 bases fit TRBD1. Trimming took 4 bases from V and 10 from J; bases not matched to a gene: 9. CDR1 and CDR2 (germline): SGHDT, YYEEEE. There are 16 residues in the CDR3. The DNA for the CDR3 is TGTGCCAGCAGCGGCCCCCGGGACAGGGGGCGGTCACCCCTCCACTTT. It codes for CASSGPRDRGRSPLHF.

The V gene is TRBV5-8, the J gene TRBJ2-1; D gene unclear. Per germline, CDR1 SGHTS and CDR2 YDEGEE. This CDR3 is built from 15 residues. V was shortened by 2 bases and J by 0 bases, with 9 bases between the two germline ends. CDR3 sequence reads: CASSFLSRSYNEQFF. CDR3 DNA sequence: TGTGCCAGCAGCTTCCTATCTCGCTCCTACAATGAGCAGTTCTTC.

The chain links TRBV5-1 to TRBJ1-3; the match to TRBD1 covers 9 bases. CDR1 SGHRS and CDR2 YFSETQ come from the germline V gene. V trimming: 4 bases; J trimming: 4 bases; junction bases outside the gene matches: 6. The CDR3 runs to 15 residues. The CDR3: CASSGGQGYGNTIYF. For the CDR3, the DNA is TGCGCCAGCAGCGGCGGACAGGGGTACGGAAACACCATATATTTT.

The chain links TRBV29-1 to TRBJ2-7; D possibly corresponds to TRBD1 (6 bases). V lost 1 base and J lost 0, with 16 bases in between. The CDR3 extends over 16 amino acids. Germline V gene lookup returns CDR1 SQVTM and CDR2 ANQGSEA. The CDR3: CSVEVRGTVLSYEQYF. CDR3 nucleotide sequence: TGCAGCGTTGAAGTTAGGGGGACGGTCCTCTCCTACGAGCAGTACTTC.